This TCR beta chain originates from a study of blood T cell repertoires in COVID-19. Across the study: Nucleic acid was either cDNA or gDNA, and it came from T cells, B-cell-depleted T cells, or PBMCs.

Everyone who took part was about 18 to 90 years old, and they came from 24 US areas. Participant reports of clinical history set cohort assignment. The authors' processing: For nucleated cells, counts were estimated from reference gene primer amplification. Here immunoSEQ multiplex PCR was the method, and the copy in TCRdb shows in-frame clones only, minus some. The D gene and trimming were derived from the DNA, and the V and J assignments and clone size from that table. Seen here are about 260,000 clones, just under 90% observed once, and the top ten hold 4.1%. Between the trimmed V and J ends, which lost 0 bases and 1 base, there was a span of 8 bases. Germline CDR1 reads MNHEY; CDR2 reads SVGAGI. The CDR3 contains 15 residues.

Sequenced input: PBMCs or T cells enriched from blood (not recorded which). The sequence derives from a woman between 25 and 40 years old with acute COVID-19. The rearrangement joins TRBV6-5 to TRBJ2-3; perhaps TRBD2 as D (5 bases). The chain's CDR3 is CASSYSRRGTDTQYF. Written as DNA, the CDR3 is TGTGCCAGCAGTTACTCGCGGCGGGGCACAGATACGCAGTATTTT.